This TCR beta chain appears in the sequencing data of a study of shared T cell receptors in the human thymus. This table comes from immunoSEQ multiplex PCR, and its TCRdb copy is limited to in-frame clones, with some not included. Of some 640,000 clones detected, more than 75% appear once; the ten largest clones hold about 0.0094%. Germline V gene data show CDR1 as LGHNA and CDR2 as YNFKEQ. The ends lost 1 base at V and 0 bases at J; junction bases unmatched: 3. This CDR3 region has 16 residues. These data were also filed under a second study, of human thymus T cells. That study reports: Resections from corrective heart surgery provided thymus tissue. Repertoires sampled from thymus and blood appeared biased in V and J gene usage. Highly overlapping thymic repertoires among unrelated individuals were reported in related research.

The chain uses TRBV4-2 and TRBJ2-1, with 7 bases identical to TRBD1. The sequence derives from a boy in the first two years of life with a congenital heart defect. Sequenced input: thymocytes. The CDR3 spells CASSQGDSFSYNEQFF. The DNA for the CDR3 is TGTGCCAGCAGCCAAGGGGACAGCTTCTCCTACAATGAGCAGTTCTTC.